This is a list of T cell receptor beta chains from one sample in a study of shared clonotypes between healthy human individuals. Measured with immunoSEQ multiplex PCR; TCRdb has only the in-frame clones, and not every one. The sample carries around 2,000,000 clones, about 95% recorded once. The specimen sequenced was naive CD8+ T cells sorted from blood. The source of these receptors is a man aged 18 to 35 in good health. Each CDR3 is given with its conserved first and last residue. A D gene is named only where the DNA matches it firmly. Only part of the rows carry a size: once, few, many, or a class if the clone is expanded.

D: .
J: TRBJ2-1
V: TRBV10-2
size: .
DNA: TGCGCCAGCAGTGAGGGACAGTCAGACTACAATGAGCAGTTCTTC
CDR3: CASSEGQSDYNEQFF

D: .
J: TRBJ2-1
V: TRBV4-3
size: .
DNA: TGCGCCAGCAGCCAAGATGAAGGGGAGAACAATGAGCAGTTCTTC
CDR3: CASSQDEGENNEQFF

D: .
J: TRBJ2-3
V: TRBV21-1
size: .
DNA: TGTGCCAGCAGCAAATCGGGGACTAGCGGGGCGGGCACAGATACGCAGTATTTT
CDR3: CASSKSGTSGAGTDTQYF

D: TRBD2
J: TRBJ2-1
V: TRBV11-2
size: .
DNA: TGTGCCAGCAGCTTAGGGGCCGGGACTAGCGGCTACAATGAGCAGTTCTTC
CDR3: CASSLGAGTSGYNEQFF

D: .
J: TRBJ2-7
V: TRBV7-9
size: once
DNA: TGTGCCAGCAGCTTGGATACTTTTTCCTACGAGCAGTACTTC
CDR3: CASSLDTFSYEQYF

D: TRBD2
J: TRBJ2-1
V: TRBV27
size: .
DNA: TGTGCCAGCGCTCTGGCTAGCGGCTACAATGAGCAGTTCTTC
CDR3: CASALASGYNEQFF

D: .
J: TRBJ2-7
V: TRBV29-1
size: .
DNA: TGCAGCGTCTCGCAGGCAGGGGCCCACGAGCAGTACTTC
CDR3: CSVSQAGAHEQYF

D: .
J: TRBJ1-4
V: TRBV28
size: .
DNA: TGTGCCAGCAGTTTAGATGGGTCCCTCGGAGGAAAACTGTTTTTT
CDR3: CASSLDGSLGGKLFF

D: .
J: TRBJ2-7
V: TRBV7-6
size: .
DNA: TGTGCCAGCAGCTCAGAGGCGAACGAGCAGTACTTC
CDR3: CASSSEANEQYF

D: .
J: TRBJ2-1
V: TRBV6-1
size: .
DNA: TGTGCCAGCAGTGAAATACCGGACCCCTACAATGAGCAGTTCTTC
CDR3: CASSEIPDPYNEQFF

D: .
J: TRBJ2-7
V: TRBV10-1
size: few
DNA: TGCGCCAGCAGTGAGGGAAGGGTGGGACCCTACGAGCAGTACTTC
CDR3: CASSEGRVGPYEQYF

D: TRBD1
J: TRBJ1-1
V: TRBV6-5
size: .
DNA: TGTGCCAGCAGCTATACAGGGGTTACTGAAGCTTTCTTT
CDR3: CASSYTGVTEAFF

D: .
J: TRBJ2-2
V: TRBV5-1
size: .
DNA: TGCGCCAGCAGCTTGCCGGGGGGCGAGGAGGTCGGGGAGCTGTTTTTT
CDR3: CASSLPGGEEVGELFF

D: .
J: TRBJ1-6
V: TRBV19
size: .
DNA: TGTGCCAGTAGTACTGACACTGATAATTCACCCCTCCACTTT
CDR3: CASSTDTDNSPLHF

D: .
J: TRBJ2-1
V: TRBV7-9
size: .
DNA: TGTGCCAGCAGCTTAAATCCCGGAATCGCCCCGAATGAGCAGTTCTTC
CDR3: CASSLNPGIAPNEQFF

D: .
J: TRBJ1-2
V: TRBV7-9
size: .
DNA: TGTGCCAGCAGCTTAGGAAGGCCAGGCTATGGCTACACCTTC
CDR3: CASSLGRPGYGYTF

D: .
J: TRBJ1-2
V: TRBV4-1
size: .
DNA: TGCGCCAGCAAACAGGGCCTCCAGTCTAACTATGGCTACACCTTC
CDR3: CASKQGLQSNYGYTF

D: .
J: TRBJ1-2
V: TRBV6-1
size: .
DNA: TGTGCCAGCAGGGTGGGGGTAGGCTACACCTTC
CDR3: CASRVGVGYTF

D: .
J: TRBJ2-7
V: TRBV6-1
size: .
DNA: TGTGCCAGCAGTGCGGGCTATAGCTACGAGCAGTACTTC
CDR3: CASSAGYSYEQYF

D: .
J: TRBJ2-7
V: TRBV7-6
size: .
DNA: TGTGCCAGCAGCTTAGAACCAGAGGACGAGCAGTACTTC
CDR3: CASSLEPEDEQYF

D: .
J: TRBJ1-5
V: TRBV5-1
size: once
DNA: TGCGCCAGTAGCCCGGGGTTCGGAGGCAATCAGCCCCAGCATTTT
CDR3: CASSPGFGGNQPQHF

D: TRBD1
J: TRBJ1-5
V: TRBV9
size: .
DNA: TGTGCCAGCAGTCCACCTCCGGACAGGGGAGATCAGCCCCAGCATTTT
CDR3: CASSPPPDRGDQPQHF

D: .
J: TRBJ1-3
V: TRBV27
size: .
DNA: TGTGCCAGCAGTTTCACCACCCCAGGGTTGACGGGAAACACCATATATTTT
CDR3: CASSFTTPGLTGNTIYF

D: TRBD2
J: TRBJ2-2
V: TRBV4-3
size: .
DNA: TGCGCCAGCAGCCAAGACGGGGGGGACACCGGGGAGCTGTTTTTT
CDR3: CASSQDGGDTGELFF

D: TRBD1
J: TRBJ2-5
V: TRBV27
size: .
DNA: TGTGCCAGCACCCGGACAGGGGGTAGTGAGACCCAGTACTTC
CDR3: CASTRTGGSETQYF

D: .
J: TRBJ2-1
V: TRBV27
size: .
DNA: TGTGCCAGCAAGGGTGCCTACAATGAGCAGTTCTTC
CDR3: CASKGAYNEQFF